Here is one T cell receptor (beta chain) with its context. Its antigen is unknown. Per germline, CDR1 SEHNR and CDR2 FQNEAQ (reference sequence). The CDR3 is 13 residues long. V shed 0 bases and J shed 10 bases, with 7 bases lying between them. This entry belongs to a study of T-cell memory formation after mild COVID-19. General observations from the study: Of the contracting clones, CD4+ ones lay mainly in CM and EM, and CD8+ ones in EMRA.

MiXCR, applied by TCRdb to the 5' RACE reads, yields one record per CDR3 protein. The sample includes some 410,000 distinct CDR3 sequences, less than 25% of them seen just once. Sequencing was done on a sample of PBMCs or a T cell subset sorted from them (not recorded which). The clonotype originates from an adult woman who had mild COVID-19 (a few samples of this study predate the infection). Cell type and time point are not known. This sequence joins TRBV7-9 and TRBJ1-6; D gene unclear. CDR3 in DNA: TGTGCCAGCAGCTTAGCGGGTTCGTCACCCCTCCACTTT. Its protein is CASSLAGSSPLHF.